This is a list of T cell receptor beta chains from one sample in a study of long-term antiretroviral therapy in people with HIV. Generated by immunoSEQ multiplex PCR, the TCRdb table keeps only in-frame clones and is missing some. Of tens of thousands of clones listed, more than 85% are singletons. The sequences come from unsorted PBMCs, collected 2 years after starting antiretroviral therapy. These receptors all stem from a man aged 45-65 years with HIV. Both conserved end residues are part of each CDR3. D genes are given only for firm matches. Not every row has a clone size; where given, it reads once, few, many or a size class.

- | TRBJ1-3 | - | TRBV7-2 | CASSPTGTTNTIYF | TGTGCCAGCAGCCCAACCGGGACTACAAACACCATATATTTT
- | TRBJ2-3 | - | TRBV11-2 | CASSTSDTQYF | TGTGCCAGCAGCACCTCAGATACGCAGTATTTT
- | TRBJ1-1 | - | TRBV10-2 | CASTRGPNTEAFF | TGCGCCAGCACTCGGGGCCCGAACACTGAAGCTTTCTTT
- | TRBJ1-1 | - | TRBV27 | CASKAQGITEAFF | TGTGCCAGCAAAGCCCAGGGGATCACTGAAGCTTTCTTT
- | TRBJ2-7 | - | TRBV11-2 | CASSLHRVRYEQYF | TGTGCCAGCAGCTTACACAGGGTTCGGTACGAGCAGTACTTC
- | TRBJ2-2 | TRBD1 | TRBV7-9 | CASSLGDRVSGELFF | TGTGCCAGCAGCTTAGGGGACAGGGTTTCCGGGGAGCTGTTTTTT
- | TRBJ1-2 | - | TRBV19 | CASRRQDNNYGYTF | TGTGCCAGTAGGAGACAGGACAACAACTATGGCTACACCTTC
- | TRBJ2-7 | - | TRBV6-5 | CASSLSWQGAYEQYF | TGTGCCAGCAGTCTAAGCTGGCAAGGGGCCTACGAGCAGTACTTC
- | TRBJ1-3 | - | TRBV5-1 | CASSPYSGNTIYF | TGCGCCAGCAGCCCCTACTCTGGAAACACCATATATTTT
- | TRBJ1-4 | - | TRBV15 | CATSRDRLANEKLFF | TGTGCCACCAGCAGAGATCGGCTCGCTAATGAAAAACTGTTTTTT
- | TRBJ1-1 | - | TRBV6-6 | CASSPPGARNTEAFF | TGTGCCAGCAGCCCACCGGGGGCTCGGAACACTGAAGCTTTCTTT
- | TRBJ1-1 | - | TRBV27 | CATNPGAGVNTEAFF | TGTGCCACCAATCCGGGGGCGGGGGTTAACACTGAAGCTTTCTTT
- | TRBJ2-4 | TRBD1 | TRBV29-1 | CSVGTGWAKNIQYF | TGCAGCGTTGGGACAGGGTGGGCCAAAAACATTCAGTACTTC
- | TRBJ1-6 | - | TRBV4-3 | CASSLGAPFYNSPLHF | TGCGCCAGCAGCCTAGGAGCACCCTTCTATAATTCACCCCTCCACTTT
- | TRBJ1-1 | TRBD1 | TRBV4-1 | CASSQVGGQRNTEAFF | TGCGCCAGCAGCCAAGTTGGGGGACAGCGGAACACTGAAGCTTTCTTT
- | TRBJ2-7 | - | TRBV6-1 | CASIGNYEQYF | TGTGCCAGCATAGGGAACTACGAGCAGTACTTC
- | TRBJ1-1 | - | TRBV6-5 | CASSYGGATEAFF | TGTGCCAGCAGTTACGGGGGGGCCACTGAAGCTTTCTTT
few | TRBJ1-5 | TRBD1 | TRBV11-2 | CASSTQGAHQPQHF | TGTGCCAGCAGCACTCAGGGGGCACATCAGCCCCAGCATTTT
- | TRBJ2-2 | - | TRBV12-5 | CASGLSTGELFF | TGTGCTAGTGGTTTGTCGACCGGGGAGCTGTTTTTT
- | TRBJ2-7 | - | TRBV28 | CASRTSYSYEQYF | TGTGCCAGCAGAACTTCCTACTCCTACGAGCAGTACTTC
- | TRBJ2-5 | TRBD1 | TRBV9 | CASSGNTGGNRGYQETQYF | TGTGCCAGCAGCGGGAACACAGGGGGGAATAGAGGGTACCAAGAGACCCAGTACTTC
- | TRBJ2-7 | TRBD1 | TRBV15 | CATSNWDRHEQYF | TGTGCCACCAGCAATTGGGACAGGCACGAGCAGTACTTC
- | TRBJ1-2 | - | TRBV7-9 | CASSFSGTRYGYTF | TGTGCCAGCAGCTTCTCAGGGACGAGGTATGGCTACACCTTC
- | TRBJ1-4 | TRBD1 | TRBV28 | CASNYRGLNEKLFF | TGTGCCAGCAATTACAGGGGGTTGAATGAAAAACTGTTTTTT
- | TRBJ1-6 | - | TRBV6-5 | CASSYSRPLYNSPLHF | TGTGCCAGCAGTTACTCAAGGCCGCTCTATAATTCACCCCTCCACTTT
- | TRBJ1-2 | - | TRBV5-1 | CASSLEGRGFYGYTF | TGCGCCAGCAGCTTGGAGGGCAGGGGTTTCTATGGCTACACCTTC
once | TRBJ2-3 | - | TRBV7-7 | CASSRGATDTQYF | TGTGCTAGCAGCCGAGGGGCTACAGATACGCAGTATTTT
- | TRBJ2-3 | - | TRBV11-3 | CASSLGGLDPSAQYF | TGTGCCAGCAGCTTAGGGGGCCTAGACCCCTCGGCGCAGTATTTT
once | TRBJ2-7 | - | TRBV6-5 | CASSFGSGGTEQYF | TGTGCCAGCAGTTTTGGGTCCGGGGGTACCGAGCAGTACTTC
- | TRBJ1-2 | - | TRBV11-2 | CASSLSTGGYGYTF | TGTGCCAGCAGCTTGTCCACCGGGGGGTATGGCTACACCTTC
- | TRBJ1-4 | TRBD1 | TRBV6-5 | CASSRGQGNEKLFF | TGTGCCAGCAGTCGAGGACAGGGGAATGAAAAACTGTTTTTT
- | TRBJ2-3 | - | TRBV7-9 | CASSLTSSPSTDTQYF | TGTGCCAGCAGCTTGACCTCTAGCCCAAGCACAGATACGCAGTATTTT
once | TRBJ1-3 | - | TRBV6-6 | CASSYTIGGGNTIYF | TGTGCCAGCAGTTACACGATAGGAGGTGGAAACACCATATATTTT
- | TRBJ2-7 | - | TRBV23-1 | CASSQPGPLGAEQYF | TGCGCCAGCAGTCAACCGGGGCCCTTAGGGGCCGAGCAGTACTTC
- | TRBJ1-1 | - | TRBV6-1 | CASSEWREAFF | TGTGCCAGCAGTGAATGGAGGGAAGCTTTCTTT
- | TRBJ1-2 | - | TRBV5-5 | CASSSLGGENYGYTF | TGTGCCAGCAGCTCCCTAGGGGGGGAAAACTATGGCTACACCTTC
- | TRBJ2-7 | TRBD1 | TRBV6-5 | CASSYSRGSYEQYF | TGTGCCAGCAGTTACTCCAGGGGGAGCTACGAGCAGTACTTC
- | TRBJ2-3 | - | TRBV5-1 | CASSSSVLADTQYF | TGCGCCAGCAGCTCGTCGGTATTGGCAGATACGCAGTATTTT
once | TRBJ1-1 | - | TRBV14 | CASSQVVAFQVVNTEAFF | TGTGCCAGCAGCCAAGTGGTAGCCTTCCAGGTCGTGAACACTGAAGCTTTCTTT
- | TRBJ2-2 | TRBD1 | TRBV7-2 | CASSWTGPGELFF | TGTGCCAGCAGCTGGACAGGGCCCGGGGAGCTGTTTTTT
- | TRBJ1-4 | TRBD1 | TRBV7-9 | CASSLGAGGAREKLFF | TGTGCCAGCAGCTTAGGGGCAGGGGGCGCACGGGAAAAACTGTTTTTT